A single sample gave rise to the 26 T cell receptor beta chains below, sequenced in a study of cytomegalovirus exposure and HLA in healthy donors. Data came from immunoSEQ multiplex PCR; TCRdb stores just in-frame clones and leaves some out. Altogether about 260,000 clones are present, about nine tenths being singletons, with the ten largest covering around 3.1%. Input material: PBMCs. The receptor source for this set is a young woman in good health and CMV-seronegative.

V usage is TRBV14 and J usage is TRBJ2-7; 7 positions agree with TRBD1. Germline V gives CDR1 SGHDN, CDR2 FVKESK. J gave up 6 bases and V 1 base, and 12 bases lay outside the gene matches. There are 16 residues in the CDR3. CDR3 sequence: CASSQGRGMVTSEQYF. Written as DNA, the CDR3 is TGTGCCAGCAGCCAAGGCAGGGGGATGGTTACTAGCGAGCAGTACTTC.

Here the CDR3 reads CASSQDARWTSGRNYEQYF. The CDR3 nucleotides read TGCGCCAGCAGCCAAGATGCCCGATGGACTAGCGGGAGGAACTACGAGCAGTACTTC. This chain connects TRBV4-3 to TRBJ2-7; the match to TRBD2 covers 14 bases. CDR1 and CDR2 (germline): LGHNA, YSLEER. The V segment lost 0 bases and the J segment 3 bases; nucleotides outside the gene matches: 10. CDR3 length: 19 residues.

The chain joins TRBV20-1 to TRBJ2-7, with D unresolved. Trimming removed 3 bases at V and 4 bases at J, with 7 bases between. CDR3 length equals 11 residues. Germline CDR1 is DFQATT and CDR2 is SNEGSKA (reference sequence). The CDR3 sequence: CSASLGYEQYF. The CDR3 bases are TGCAGTGCTAGCTTAGGGTACGAGCAGTACTTC.

The CDR3 region has the DNA TGTGCCAGCAGCTTTGGTAAGGTCACCTACGAGCAGTACTTC. This gives the protein CASSFGKVTYEQYF. The gene calls are TRBV11-3 and TRBJ2-7; D unclear. Germline assignment: CDR1 SGHNT and CDR2 YENEEA. V was pared by 3 bases and J by 2 bases, with 11 bases between. This CDR3 is built from 14 residues. The full variable domain, completed using reference TRBV11-3 and TRBJ2-7, is EAGVVQSPRYKIIEKKQPVAFWCNPISGHNTLYWYLQNLGQGPELLIRYENEEAVDDSQLPKDRFSAERLKGVDSTLKIQPAELGDSAVYLCASSFGKVTYEQYFGPGTRLTVT.

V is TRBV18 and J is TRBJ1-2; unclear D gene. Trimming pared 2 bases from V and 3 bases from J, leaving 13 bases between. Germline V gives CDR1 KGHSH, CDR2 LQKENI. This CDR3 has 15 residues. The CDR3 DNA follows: TGTGCCAGCTCACCAATTGATCTACCGTACTATGGCTACACCTTC. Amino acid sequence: CASSPIDLPYYGYTF. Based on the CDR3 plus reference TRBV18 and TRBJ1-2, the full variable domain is NAGVMQNPRHLVRRRGQEARLRCSPMKGHSHVYWYRQLPEEGLKFMVYLQKENIIDESGMPKERFSAEFPKEGPSILRIQQVVRGDSAAYFCASSPIDLPYYGYTFGSGTRLTVV.

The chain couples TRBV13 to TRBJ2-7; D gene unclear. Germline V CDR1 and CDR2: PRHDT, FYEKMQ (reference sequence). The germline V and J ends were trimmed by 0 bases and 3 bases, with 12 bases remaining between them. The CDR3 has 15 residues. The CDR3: CASSLGLEQNYEQYF. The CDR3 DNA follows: TGTGCCAGCAGCTTAGGATTGGAACAGAACTACGAGCAGTACTTC.

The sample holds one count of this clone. CDR3 sequence: CASSQEDSAYEQYF. Here the CDR3 DNA reads TGTGCCAGCAGCCAAGAGGACAGCGCCTACGAGCAGTACTTC. This chain uses TRBV4-2 with TRBJ2-7; a possible D gene is TRBD1 (6 bases). This CDR3 region has 14 residues. Germline CDR1 LGHNA, CDR2 YNFKEQ. V was trimmed by 0 bases and J by 2 bases, leaving 8 bases between them.

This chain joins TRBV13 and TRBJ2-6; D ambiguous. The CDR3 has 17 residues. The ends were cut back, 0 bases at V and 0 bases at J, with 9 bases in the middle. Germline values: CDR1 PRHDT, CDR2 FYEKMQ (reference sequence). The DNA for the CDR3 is TGTGCCAGCAGCTTAGGGGCAGGCTCCTCTGGGGCCAACGTCCTGACTTTC. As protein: CASSLGAGSSGANVLTF.

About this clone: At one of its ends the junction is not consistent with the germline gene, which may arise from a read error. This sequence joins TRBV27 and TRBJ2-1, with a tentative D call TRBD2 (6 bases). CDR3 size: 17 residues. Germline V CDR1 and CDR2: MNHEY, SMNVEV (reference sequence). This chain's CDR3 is CASRLGGIARPYNEQFF. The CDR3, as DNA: TGTGCCAGCCGTTTGGGGGGTATAGCGAGACCATACAATGAGCAGTTCTTC.

The CDR3 is CASSGGRTSYNEQFF. The CDR3 DNA sequence: TGTGCCAGCAGCGGCGGACGGACCTCCTACAATGAGCAGTTCTTC. V is TRBV7-9 and J is TRBJ2-1; no firm D call. Germline V gene sequence: CDR1 SEHNR, CDR2 FQNEAQ (reference sequence). CDR3 length equals 15 residues. V shed 5 bases and J shed 0 bases, with 11 bases lying between them.

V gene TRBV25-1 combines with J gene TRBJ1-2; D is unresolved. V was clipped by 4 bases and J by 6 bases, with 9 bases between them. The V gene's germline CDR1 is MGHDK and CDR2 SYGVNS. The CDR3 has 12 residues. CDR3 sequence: CASSGVPDGYTF. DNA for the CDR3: TGTGCCAGCAGTGGAGTACCAGATGGCTACACCTTC.

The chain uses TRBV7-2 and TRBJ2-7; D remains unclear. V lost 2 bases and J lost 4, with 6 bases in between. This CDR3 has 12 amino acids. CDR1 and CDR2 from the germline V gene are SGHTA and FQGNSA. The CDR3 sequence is CASSLNGYEQYF. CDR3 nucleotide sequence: TGTGCCAGCAGCTTAAATGGTTACGAGCAGTACTTC.

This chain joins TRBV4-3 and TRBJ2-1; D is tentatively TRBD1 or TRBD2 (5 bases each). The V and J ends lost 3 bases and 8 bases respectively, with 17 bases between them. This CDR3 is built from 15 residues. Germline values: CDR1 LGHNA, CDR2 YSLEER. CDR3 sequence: CASSQGGLRGDEQFF. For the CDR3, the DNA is TGCGCCAGCAGCCAGGGCGGCCTCCGAGGGGATGAGCAGTTCTTC.

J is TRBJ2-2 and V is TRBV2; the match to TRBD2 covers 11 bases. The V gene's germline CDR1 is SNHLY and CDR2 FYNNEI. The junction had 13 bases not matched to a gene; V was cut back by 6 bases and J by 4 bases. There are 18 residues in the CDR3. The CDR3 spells CASRANSGRALGTGELFF. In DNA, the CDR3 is TGTGCCAGCAGGGCCAATAGCGGGAGGGCCCTCGGCACCGGGGAGCTGTTTTTT.

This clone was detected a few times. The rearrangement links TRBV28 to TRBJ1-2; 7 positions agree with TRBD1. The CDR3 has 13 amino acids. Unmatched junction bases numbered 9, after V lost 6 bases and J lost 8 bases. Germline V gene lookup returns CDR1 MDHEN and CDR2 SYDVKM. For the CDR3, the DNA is TGTGCCAGCAGGCGACAGGGTTCGGGAGGCTACACCTTC. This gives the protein CASRRQGSGGYTF.

This CDR3 reads CASSLSLAGGREEDTQYF. CDR3 DNA sequence: TGTGCCAGCAGCCTCTCACTAGCGGGAGGGCGGGAGGAAGATACGCAGTATTTT. The V and J genes are TRBV7-2 and TRBJ2-3; 13 nucleotides align to TRBD2. J gave up 5 bases and V 5 bases, and 13 bases lay outside the gene matches. This CDR3 has 18 residues. In germline, CDR1 is SGHTA, CDR2 FQGNSA.

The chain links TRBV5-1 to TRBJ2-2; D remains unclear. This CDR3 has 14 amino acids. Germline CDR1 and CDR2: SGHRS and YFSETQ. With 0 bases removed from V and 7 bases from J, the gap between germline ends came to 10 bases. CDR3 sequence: CASSLVPSLGELFF. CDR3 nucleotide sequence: TGCGCCAGCAGCTTGGTTCCGAGTCTCGGGGAGCTGTTTTTT. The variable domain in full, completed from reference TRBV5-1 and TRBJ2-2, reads KAGVTQTPRYLIKTRGQQVTLSCSPISGHRSVSWYQQTPGQGLQFLFEYFSETQRNKGNFPGRFSGRQFSNSRSEMNVSTLELGDSALYLCASSLVPSLGELFFGEGSRLTVL.

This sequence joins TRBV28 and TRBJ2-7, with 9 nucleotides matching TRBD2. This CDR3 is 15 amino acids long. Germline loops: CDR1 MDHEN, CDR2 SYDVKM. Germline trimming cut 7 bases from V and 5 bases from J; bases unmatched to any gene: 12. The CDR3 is CASTPAVAGADEQYF. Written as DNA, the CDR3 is TGTGCCAGCACCCCGGCAGTAGCGGGAGCCGACGAGCAGTACTTC.

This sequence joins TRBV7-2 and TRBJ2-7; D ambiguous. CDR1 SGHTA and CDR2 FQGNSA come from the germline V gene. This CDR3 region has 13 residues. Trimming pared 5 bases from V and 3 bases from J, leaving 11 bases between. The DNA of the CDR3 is TGTGCCAGCAGCCACAGTAGGCTCTACGAGCAGTACTTC. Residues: CASSHSRLYEQYF.

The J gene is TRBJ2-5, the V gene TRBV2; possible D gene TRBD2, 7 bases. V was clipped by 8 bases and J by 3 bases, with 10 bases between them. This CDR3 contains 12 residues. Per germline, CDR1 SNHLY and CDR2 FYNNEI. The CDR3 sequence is CASEGGEETQYF. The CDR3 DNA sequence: TGTGCCAGCGAGGGGGGGGAAGAGACCCAGTACTTC.

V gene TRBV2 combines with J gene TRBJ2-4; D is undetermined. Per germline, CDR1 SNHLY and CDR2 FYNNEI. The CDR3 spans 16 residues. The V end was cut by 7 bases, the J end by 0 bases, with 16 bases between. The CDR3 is CASKMEGALAKNIQYF. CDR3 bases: TGTGCCAGCAAAATGGAAGGCGCTCTAGCCAAAAACATTCAGTACTTC.

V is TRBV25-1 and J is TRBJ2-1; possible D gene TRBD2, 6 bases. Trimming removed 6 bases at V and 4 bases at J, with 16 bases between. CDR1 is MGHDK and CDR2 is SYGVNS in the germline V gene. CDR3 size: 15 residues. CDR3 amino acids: CASSLIVGTYNEQFF. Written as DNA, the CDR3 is TGTGCCAGCAGCCTGATAGTGGGGACTTACAATGAGCAGTTCTTC.

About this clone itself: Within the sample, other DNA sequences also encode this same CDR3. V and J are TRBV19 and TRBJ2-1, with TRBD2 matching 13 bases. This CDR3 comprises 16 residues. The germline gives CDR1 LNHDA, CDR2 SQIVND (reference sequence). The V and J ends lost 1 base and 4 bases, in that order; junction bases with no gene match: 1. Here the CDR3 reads CASSIGGLAGYNEQFF. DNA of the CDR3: TGTGCCAGTAGTATAGGGGGACTAGCGGGATACAATGAGCAGTTCTTC.

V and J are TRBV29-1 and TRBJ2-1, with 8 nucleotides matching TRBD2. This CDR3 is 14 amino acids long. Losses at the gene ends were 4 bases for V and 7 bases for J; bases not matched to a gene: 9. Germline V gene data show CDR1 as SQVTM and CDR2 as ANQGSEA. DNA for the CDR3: TGCAGCGTTGCCTTTGGGACTAGGGGTAATGAGCAGTTCTTC. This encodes CSVAFGTRGNEQFF.

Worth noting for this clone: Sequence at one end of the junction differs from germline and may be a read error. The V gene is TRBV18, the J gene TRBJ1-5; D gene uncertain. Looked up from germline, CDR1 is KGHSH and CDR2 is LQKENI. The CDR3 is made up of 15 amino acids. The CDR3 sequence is CASSPLEMLNQPQHF. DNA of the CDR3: TGTGCCAGCTCCCCACTCGAGATGCTAAATCAGCCCCAGCATTTT.

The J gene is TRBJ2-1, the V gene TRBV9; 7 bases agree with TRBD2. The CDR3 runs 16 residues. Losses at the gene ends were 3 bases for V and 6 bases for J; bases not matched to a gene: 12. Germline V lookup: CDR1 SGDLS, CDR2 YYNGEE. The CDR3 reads CASSEGRASRFNEQFF. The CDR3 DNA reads TGTGCCAGCAGCGAGGGGAGGGCTAGCCGTTTCAATGAGCAGTTCTTC.